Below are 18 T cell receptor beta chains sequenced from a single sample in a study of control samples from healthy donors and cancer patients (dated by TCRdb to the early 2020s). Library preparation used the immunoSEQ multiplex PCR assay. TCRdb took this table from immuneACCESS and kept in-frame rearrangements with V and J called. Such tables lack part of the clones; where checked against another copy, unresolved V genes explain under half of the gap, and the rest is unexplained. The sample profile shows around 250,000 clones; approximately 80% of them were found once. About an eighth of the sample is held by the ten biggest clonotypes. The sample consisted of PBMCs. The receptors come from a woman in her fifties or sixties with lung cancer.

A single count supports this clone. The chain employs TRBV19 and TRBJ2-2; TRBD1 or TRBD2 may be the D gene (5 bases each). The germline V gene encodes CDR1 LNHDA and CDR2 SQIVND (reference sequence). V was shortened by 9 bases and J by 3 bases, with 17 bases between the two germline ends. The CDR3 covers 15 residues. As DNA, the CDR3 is TGTGCCAGCAACCGTAGGGGAGAGGACACCGGGGAGCTGTTTTTT. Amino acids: CASNRRGEDTGELFF.

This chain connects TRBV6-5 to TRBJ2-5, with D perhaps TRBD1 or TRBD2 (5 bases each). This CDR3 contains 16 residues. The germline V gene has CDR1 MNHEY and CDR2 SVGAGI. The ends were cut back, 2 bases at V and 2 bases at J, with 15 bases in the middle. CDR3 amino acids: CASSYPASGPQETQYF. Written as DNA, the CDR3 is TGTGCCAGCAGTTACCCCGCCTCGGGACCGCAAGAGACCCAGTACTTC.

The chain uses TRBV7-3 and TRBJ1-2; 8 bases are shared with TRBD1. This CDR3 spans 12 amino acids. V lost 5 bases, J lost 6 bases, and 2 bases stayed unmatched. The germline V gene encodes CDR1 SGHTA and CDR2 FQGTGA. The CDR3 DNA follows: TGTGCCAGCAGCCCAGGGGGCGATGGCTACACCTTC. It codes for CASSPGGDGYTF.

CDR3 sequence (DNA): TGCGCCAGCAGCCCGGGGACTACCTTTGAGCAGTTCTTC. Its protein is CASSPGTTFEQFF. The chain has TRBV5-1 and TRBJ2-1; 7 bases fit TRBD2. CDR1 is SGHRS, CDR2 YFSETQ, per germline. The CDR3 runs 13 residues. Germline trimming cut 4 bases from V and 9 bases from J; bases unmatched to any gene: 7.

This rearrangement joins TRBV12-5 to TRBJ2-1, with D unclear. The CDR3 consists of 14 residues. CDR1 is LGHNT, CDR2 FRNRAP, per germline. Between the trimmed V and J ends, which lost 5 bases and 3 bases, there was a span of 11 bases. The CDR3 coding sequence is TGTGCTAGTGGTCCTGGCGACGGCTACAATGAGCAGTTCTTC. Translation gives CASGPGDGYNEQFF.

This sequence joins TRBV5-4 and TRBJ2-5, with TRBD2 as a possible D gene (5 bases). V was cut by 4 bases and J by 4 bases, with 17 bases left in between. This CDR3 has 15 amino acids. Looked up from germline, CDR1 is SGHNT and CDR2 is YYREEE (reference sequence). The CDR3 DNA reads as TGTGCCAGCAGCCCCTCGGGAACAACCGGAGAGACCCAGTACTTC. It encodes CASSPSGTTGETQYF.

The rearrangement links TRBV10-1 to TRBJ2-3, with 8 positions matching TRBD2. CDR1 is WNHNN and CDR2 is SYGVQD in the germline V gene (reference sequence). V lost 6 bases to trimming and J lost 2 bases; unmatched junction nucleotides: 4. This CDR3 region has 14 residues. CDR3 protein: CASSRGGHTDTQYF. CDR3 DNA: TGCGCCAGCAGCCGGGGGGGCCACACAGATACGCAGTATTTT.

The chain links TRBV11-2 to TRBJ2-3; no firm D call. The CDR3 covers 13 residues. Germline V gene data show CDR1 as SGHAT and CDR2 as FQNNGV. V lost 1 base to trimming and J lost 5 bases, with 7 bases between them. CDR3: CASSLVAKDTQYF. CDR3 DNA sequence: TGTGCCAGCAGCTTAGTCGCAAAAGATACGCAGTATTTT.

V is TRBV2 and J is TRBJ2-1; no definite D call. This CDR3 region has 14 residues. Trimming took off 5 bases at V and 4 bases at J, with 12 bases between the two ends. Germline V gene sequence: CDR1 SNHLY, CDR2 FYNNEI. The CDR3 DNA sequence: TGTGCCAGCAGTAGGGTATTGGGGTACAATGAGCAGTTCTTC. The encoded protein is CASSRVLGYNEQFF.

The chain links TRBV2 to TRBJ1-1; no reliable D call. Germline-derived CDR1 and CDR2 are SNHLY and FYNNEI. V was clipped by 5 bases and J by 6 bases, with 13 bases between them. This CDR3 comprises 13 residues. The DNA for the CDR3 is TGTGCCAGCAGTTCAGAAGGGCCGGCTGAAGCTTTCTTT. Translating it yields CASSSEGPAEAFF.

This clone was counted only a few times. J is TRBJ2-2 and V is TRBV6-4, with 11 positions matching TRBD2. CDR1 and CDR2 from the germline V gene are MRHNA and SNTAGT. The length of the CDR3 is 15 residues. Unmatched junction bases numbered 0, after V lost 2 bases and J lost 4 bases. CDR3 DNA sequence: TGTGCCAGCAGTGACACTAGCGGGAGCACCGGGGAGCTGTTTTTT. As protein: CASSDTSGSTGELFF.

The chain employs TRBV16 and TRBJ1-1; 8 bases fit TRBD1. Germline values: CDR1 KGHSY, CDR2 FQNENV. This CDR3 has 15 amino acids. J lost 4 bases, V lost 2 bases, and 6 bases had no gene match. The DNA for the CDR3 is TGTGCCAGCAGCCAAGGGGCCAGGGGGCTCACTGAAGCTTTCTTT. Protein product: CASSQGARGLTEAFF.

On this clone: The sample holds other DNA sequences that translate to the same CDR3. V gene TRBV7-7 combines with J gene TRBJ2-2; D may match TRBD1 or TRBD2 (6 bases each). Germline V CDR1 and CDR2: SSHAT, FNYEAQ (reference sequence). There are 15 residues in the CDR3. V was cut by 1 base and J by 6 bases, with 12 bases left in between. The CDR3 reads CASSLGGGRAGELFF. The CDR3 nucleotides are TGTGCCAGCAGCTTAGGAGGGGGGCGGGCCGGGGAGCTGTTTTTT.

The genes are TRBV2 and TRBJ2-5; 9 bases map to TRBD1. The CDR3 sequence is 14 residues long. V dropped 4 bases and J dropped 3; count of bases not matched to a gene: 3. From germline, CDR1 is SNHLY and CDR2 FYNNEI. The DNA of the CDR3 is TGTGCCAGCAGTGGGGACAGGGCTGAAGAGACCCAGTACTTC. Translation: CASSGDRAEETQYF. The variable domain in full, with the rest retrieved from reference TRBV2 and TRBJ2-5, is EPEVTQTPSHQVTQMGQEVILRCVPISNHLYFYWYRQILGQKVEFLVSFYNNEISEKSEIFDDQFSVERPDGSNFTLKIRSTKLEDSAMYFCASSGDRAEETQYFGPGTRLLVL.

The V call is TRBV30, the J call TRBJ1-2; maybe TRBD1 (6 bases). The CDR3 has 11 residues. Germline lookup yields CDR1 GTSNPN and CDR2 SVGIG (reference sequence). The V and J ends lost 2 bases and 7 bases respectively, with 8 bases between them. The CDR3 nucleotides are TGTGCCTGGAGTACAGGGTCTGGCTACACCTTC. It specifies CAWSTGSGYTF.

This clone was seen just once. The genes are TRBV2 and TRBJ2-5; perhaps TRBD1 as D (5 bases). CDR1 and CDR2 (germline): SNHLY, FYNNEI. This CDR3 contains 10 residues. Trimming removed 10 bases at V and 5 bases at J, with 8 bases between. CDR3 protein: CATGKETQYF. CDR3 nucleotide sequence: TGTGCCACAGGGAAGGAGACCCAGTACTTC.

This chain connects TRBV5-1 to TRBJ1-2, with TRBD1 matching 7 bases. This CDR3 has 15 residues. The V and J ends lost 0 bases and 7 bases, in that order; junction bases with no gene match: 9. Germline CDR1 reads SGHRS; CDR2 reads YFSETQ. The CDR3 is CASSLADRDSGGYTF. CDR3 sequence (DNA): TGCGCCAGCAGCTTGGCCGACAGGGATAGCGGTGGCTACACCTTC.

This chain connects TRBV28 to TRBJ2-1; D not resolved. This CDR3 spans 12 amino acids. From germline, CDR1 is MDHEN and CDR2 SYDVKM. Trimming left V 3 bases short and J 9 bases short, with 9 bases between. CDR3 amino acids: CASSFRIGEQFF. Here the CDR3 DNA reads TGTGCCAGCAGTTTTAGGATAGGTGAGCAGTTCTTC.